These 5 T cell receptor beta chains were all obtained from the same sample, sequenced in a study of T cell responses to AZD1222 COVID-19 vaccine. Using immunoSEQ multiplex PCR, the repertoire was profiled, and TCRdb retains in-frame clones only, with some absent. This sample yields 120,000 to 150,000 clones, of which about 90% are seen a single time; around 3.8% belongs to the top ten. Here the sequenced sample was peripheral blood, taken 28 days after the second AZD1222 dose. Receptors were obtained from an adult who received the AZD1222 COVID-19 vaccine.

The chain carries TRBV3-1 (or the pseudogene TRBV3-2) and TRBJ2-1, with a weak D call TRBD2 (7 bases). The germline V and J ends were trimmed by 1 base and 7 bases, with 17 bases remaining between them. The CDR3 length is 16 residues. Germline loops: CDR1 LGHDT, CDR2 YNNKEL (reference sequence). Here the CDR3 reads CASSQVRGGAWNEQFF. The CDR3 coding sequence is TGTGCCAGCAGCCAAGTTAGGGGGGGGGCGTGGAATGAGCAGTTCTTC.

The gene calls are TRBV2 and TRBJ1-4, with 7 positions matching TRBD1. The V gene's germline CDR1 is SNHLY and CDR2 FYNNEI. With 3 bases clipped from V and 7 bases from J, the junction kept 8 bases outside the gene matches. CDR3 length equals 15 residues. The CDR3 bases are TGTGCCAGCAGTGAGGACAGGACTACAATTGAAAAACTGTTTTTT. This gives the protein CASSEDRTTIEKLFF.

Written as DNA, the CDR3 is TGTGCCGCATCCTCAATTAGGACAGGGGATGAGCAGTTCTTC. Protein product: CAASSIRTGDEQFF. This chain links TRBV2 with TRBJ2-1, with 9 positions matching TRBD1. Germline V gene data show CDR1 as SNHLY and CDR2 as FYNNEI. The CDR3 totals 14 residues. The V and J ends lost 11 bases and 8 bases, in that order; junction bases with no gene match: 13. The entire variable domain, with the rest obtained from reference TRBV2 and TRBJ2-1, is as follows: EPEVTQTPSHQVTQMGQEVILRCVPISNHLYFYWYRQILGQKVEFLVSFYNNEISEKSEIFDDQFSVERPDGSNFTLKIRSTKLEDSAMYFCAASSIRTGDEQFFGPGTRLTVL.

The chain carries TRBV29-1 and TRBJ1-2; D perhaps matches TRBD1 (6 bases). This CDR3 comprises 13 residues. From germline, CDR1 is SQVTM and CDR2 ANQGSEA. The germline V and J ends were trimmed by 5 bases and 4 bases, with 14 bases remaining between them. CDR3 loop: CSVWTEGGYGYTF. The CDR3 bases are TGCAGCGTTTGGACGGAGGGGGGCTATGGCTACACCTTC.

The genes are TRBV19 and TRBJ2-3; D ambiguous. The V gene's germline CDR1 is LNHDA and CDR2 SQIVND (reference sequence). The V and J ends lost 2 bases and 1 base respectively, with 7 bases between them. CDR3 length: 14 amino acids. CDR3 amino acids: CASSIWVGTDTQYF. CDR3 DNA: TGTGCCAGTAGTATATGGGTAGGCACAGATACGCAGTATTTT.